The source of this TCR beta chain is a study of blood T cell repertoires in COVID-19 (dated by TCRdb to about 2020). Concerning the study at large: The collaborator samples originated in the United States, Italy and Spain and spanned the acute and convalescent phases of COVID-19. The material from the prospective study consisted of cDNA or gDNA derived from T cells, B-cell-depleted T cells, or PBMCs. Subjects who had been exposed to COVID-19, were actively infected with it, or had recovered from it provided the deeply sampled blood TCRbeta repertoires that made up the dataset. The repertoires were released in a freely available public database intended as a resource for research on the immune response to SARS-CoV-2. Samples were obtained from the ongoing ImmuneRACE study (first 160 participants) and from 1,000 to 1,500 subjects provided by 6 global collaborators. The sample metadata nearly always contained a de-identified subject ID, COVID-19 status, age in years and sex. Where available, HLA class I and class II types were taken from metadata supplied by the sample provider and were not determined by assay-based typing.

This clone appeared once. Which antigen it targets is not known. Qualities for individual bases were not recorded, and no much larger clone is one base off. The immunoSEQ Assay, a bias-controlled multiplex PCR, was used to amplify TCRbeta CDR3 regions from genomic DNA. As for the original processing: The number of nucleated cells in each sample was estimated by amplification of reference gene primers within the assay. Sequence reads were collapsed and filtered to measure the absolute abundance of every unique TCRbeta CDR3 rearrangement. For each sample, productive Simpson clonality was calculated by taking the square root of Simpson's diversity index across productive rearrangements. TCRdb took this table from immuneACCESS and kept in-frame rearrangements with V and J called. Such tables lack part of the clones; where checked against another copy, unresolved V genes explain under half of the gap, and the rest is unexplained. V and J calls and clone size are given by that table; D and trimming were obtained from the DNA. The sample records tens of thousands of clones, 90% of which are singletons. The top ten clones comprise over 1.2% of the sample.

Summary of the overall study and its limitations: The quantity of clinical and demographic metadata differed by source and by participant and was supplied without curation.

Collaborating institutions collected whole blood in K2EDTA tubes following their own protocols. For TCRbeta analysis, collaborators shipped samples as frozen whole blood, isolated PBMCs, or DNA extracted from either of those sample types. The CDR3 runs 17 residues from the cysteine to the phenylalanine. The sequence is cut down to CDR3 DNA, 51 bases in frame from base 1. Trimming takes 0 bases off V and 5 bases off J; junction bases not matched to a gene: 5. In the germline V gene (reference sequence), CDR1 corresponds to SGHKS and CDR2 to YYEKEE. The receptor's source is a man between 50 and 59 years old with acute or convalescent COVID-19. The source material was peripheral blood. The chain is made from TRBV5-5 and TRBJ2-1; 13 bases in between match TRBD2. The CDR3 region: CASSLVVTSGGNNEQFF. The nucleotide sequence reads TGTGCCAGCAGCTTGGTTGTGACTAGCGGGGGGAACAATGAGCAGTTCTTC.